Presented here are 8 T cell receptor beta chains from one specimen sequenced in a study of cytomegalovirus exposure and HLA in healthy donors. Produced via immunoSEQ multiplex PCR; TCRdb's table is partial and in-frame only. This sample has roughly 330,000 clones; around 90% occur once, and the top ten carry over 1%. The sequencing input was PBMCs. These TCRs come from a woman in her 30s in good health and CMV-seropositive.

This clone showed up just once. This rearrangement joins TRBV2 to TRBJ2-1, with D possibly TRBD2 on 5 matching bases. CDR1 and CDR2 from the germline V gene are SNHLY and FYNNEI. Trimming took off 7 bases at V and 6 bases at J, with 22 bases between the two ends. CDR3 size: 16 residues. CDR3 DNA sequence: TGTGCCAGCATGGAACCGGGAAGCGGTAACGGCAATGAGCAGTTCTTC. Its translation: CASMEPGSGNGNEQFF.

The chain is built from TRBV19 and TRBJ1-2, with a tentative D call TRBD1 (5 bases). This CDR3 is 15 amino acids long. Germline CDR1 is LNHDA and CDR2 is SQIVND (reference sequence). Trimming took off 3 bases at V and 2 bases at J, with 13 bases between the two ends. CDR3 sequence: CASSMLSGPNYGYTF. The CDR3 DNA reads TGTGCCAGTAGTATGCTTTCAGGGCCCAACTATGGCTACACCTTC. The full variable domain, with the rest looked up from reference TRBV19 and TRBJ1-2, is DGGITQSPKYLFRKEGQNVTLSCEQNLNHDAMYWYRQDPGQGLRLIYYSQIVNDFQKGDIAEGYSVSREKKESFPLTVTSAQKNPTAFYLCASSMLSGPNYGYTFGSGTRLTVV.

V usage is TRBV7-2 and J usage is TRBJ2-7; 9 bases are a match to TRBD2. The V gene end was trimmed by 2 bases and the J gene end by 7 bases; junction bases not matched to a gene: 9. The germline V gene has CDR1 SGHTA and CDR2 FQGNSA. The CDR3 has 15 residues. The chain's CDR3 is CASSLKVAGVLEQYF. In DNA form, the CDR3 reads TGTGCCAGCAGCTTAAAGGTAGCGGGGGTATTAGAGCAGTACTTC.

This clone was seen only once. V and J are TRBV5-1 and TRBJ2-5; TRBD2 agrees at 7 bases. The CDR3 is 15 amino acids. The V and J ends lost 0 bases and 5 bases, in that order; junction bases with no gene match: 7. From germline, CDR1 is SGHRS and CDR2 YFSETQ. The CDR3 nucleotides read TGCGCCAGCAGCTTGGCAACTAGCGATCGGGAGACCCAGTACTTC. Translating it yields CASSLATSDRETQYF.

The chain combines TRBV6-9 with TRBJ1-2; D is possibly TRBD1 (5 bases). The germline V and J ends were trimmed by 6 bases and 3 bases, with 14 bases remaining between them. In germline, CDR1 is MNHGY, CDR2 SVAAGI. The CDR3 consists of 14 residues. As DNA, the CDR3 is TGTGCCAGCAGGGTAGGGGCCCTCTACTATGGCTACACCTTC. Its translation is CASRVGALYYGYTF.

The V and J genes are TRBV7-8 and TRBJ2-7; possibly TRBD1 or TRBD2 for D (5 bases each). In germline, CDR1 is SGHVS, CDR2 FQNEAQ. This CDR3 has 12 residues. V was clipped by 1 base and J by 5 bases, with 6 bases between them. In nucleotides, the CDR3 is TGTGCCAGCAGCTTAGGAGGGGACGAGCAGTACTTC. Amino acids: CASSLGGDEQYF.

The CDR3 spells CASGLGDRGLQEQFF. CDR3 in DNA: TGTGCTAGTGGTTTGGGGGACAGGGGGTTGCAAGAGCAGTTCTTC. V is TRBV12-5 and J is TRBJ2-1; 11 nucleotides align to TRBD1. This CDR3 is built from 15 residues. Germline CDR1 and CDR2: LGHNT and FRNRAP. The trim removed 1 base at V and 10 bases at J, leaving 6 bases unmatched.

This clone showed up just once. The chain joins TRBV28 to TRBJ2-1, with 11 bases identical to TRBD2. Germline V CDR1 and CDR2: MDHEN, SYDVKM. The V gene end was trimmed by 5 bases and the J gene end by 12 bases; junction bases not matched to a gene: 15. This CDR3 spans 16 amino acids. This chain's CDR3 is CASSALLAGVTFGQFF. The CDR3 bases are TGTGCCAGCAGTGCCCTACTAGCGGGAGTCACATTCGGGCAGTTCTTC.